This TCR beta chain stems from a study of monozygotic twins with inflammatory bowel disease. A remark on this clonotype: Antigen: not known.

TCRdb re-called the 5' RACE reads and shows each CDR3 protein once, DNA omitted. Its clone listing holds about 140,000 distinct CDR3 sequences. The CDR3 totals 14 residues. CDR1 SGHTA and CDR2 FQGNSA come from the germline V gene. The study's findings and limits: Inverse Simpson values showed less TCRbeta diversity in IBD patients than in their healthy co-twins.

Sequenced: blood. The chain has TRBV7-2 and TRBJ1-2; TCRdb outputs TRBD1, but without DNA this stays unchecked. The source of this sequence is a human donor with ulcerative colitis or Crohn's disease, or a healthy co-twin of an affected twin (not recorded which). CDR3 amino acids: CASSRLTGTYGYTF.